This T cell receptor beta chain was captured by sequencing in a study of blood T cells in healthy people across ages (dated by TCRdb to between 2015 and 2017). Looking at the study overall: Template switching captured roughly one uniquely barcoded TCR beta cDNA molecule per two T cells in model experiments. Age-related changes in TCR beta repertoire diversity were measured in the study by deep sequencing normalized with unique cDNA molecular identifiers. To avoid experimental bias, donors of different ages were distributed randomly across sequencing lanes. Using the same blood draw, the study looked at two additional independent replicas of 1 million unique cDNA reads for two donors, one aged 18 to 30 and the other aged 80 or older. Donors were grouped into four age groups: young (average 16 years), middle-aged (around 39), aged (about 60) and long-lived (just over 80). Results and caveats for the whole study, not just this receptor: Because the CMV infection status of the donors was unknown, age-related changes in expanded clonotypes may potentially have been confounded. Estimates of total diversity from one million sequenced T cells were regarded as lower bounds and underestimates. A strong correlation was found between observed TCR beta diversity and the percentage of naive T cells measured by flow cytometry. As age increased, observed TCR beta diversity per million T cells dropped in a roughly linear way, and a significant reduction was already evident by age 40. Bulk unsorted PBMC profiling prevented conclusive comparison of naive and antigen-experienced compartments. Compared with the aged group, the long-lived group had more naive CD4+ T cells, fewer expanded clones and increased TCR diversity, a pattern suggesting age selection.

Donors were a few dozen systemically healthy Caucasian individuals from Russia aged roughly 6 to 90 years. Each donor gave 9 to 10 milliliters of peripheral blood, collected into EDTA-treated Vacutainer tubes. Ficoll-Paque density-gradient centrifugation was used to isolate PBMCs, with at least 6.5 million obtained per sample. Total RNA was extracted from PBMCs with Trizol reagent, with at least 6 micrograms obtained per sample. For every donor, an aliquot of PBMCs went through flow cytometry to measure the percentages of naive CD45RAhigh/CD27high T cells. Library generation was performed with 5' RACE. A second PCR of 7 to 11 cycles was run with a J-beta primer mix and a sample-barcoded 5' primer. Each TCR beta cDNA molecule received a unique molecular identifier from a template-switch 5' adaptor carrying 12 random nucleotides. At least 2.5 million CDR3-containing paired-end reads were obtained from each sample. First-strand cDNA synthesis was performed from all RNA using the Mint cDNA synthesis kit, with priming by a TRBC-specific oligonucleotide. Following uracil-DNA glycosylase treatment, a first 18-cycle PCR with universal primers M1SS and BC2_uni_R was performed on all cDNA. For the original study's pipeline: For normalization, 1 million high-quality reads were randomly selected from each sample, with every read carrying a distinct molecular identifier. Reads sharing molecular identifiers were discarded rather than binned into consensus sequences. MiTCR, set to a Q25 quality threshold and the strictest error-elimination algorithm, was used for CDR3 identification, clonotype clustering and error correction. A nonparametric unseen species model with Euler transformation was used to estimate lower-bound total TCR beta diversity. TCRdb ran its own pipeline on the public reads, namely fastp trimming at Q25 and MiXCR clone calling, and kept in-frame beta chains. Each entry merges the rows of one CDR3 protein and shows their most common DNA and genes. TCRdb's processing, not the study's, gives the V and J calls here. The table for this sample lists fewer than 2 million distinct CDR3 sequences; approximately 40% of them were counted only once. The ten biggest clones cover about 23% of the sample.

From the cysteine up to the phenylalanine, the CDR3 has a length of 16 residues. The entry retains the CDR3 DNA only, 48 bases that are in frame from base 1. V is pruned by 4 bases and J by 12 bases, leaving 21 bases of the junction without a gene match. Looking up the germline V gene yields CDR1 SGHDN and CDR2 FVKESK. Turning to this clonotype: Its antigen target is currently unknown. It has no much larger one-base neighbor in the sample; base qualities were not kept.

Sequenced sample: blood. This receptor chain uses TRBV14 and TRBJ2-7; TRBD2 agrees with 7 junctional bases. The receptor was isolated from a human donor in good health. Here the CDR3 is given as CASSPRPFTGGGEWYF. The bases read TGTGCCAGCAGCCCAAGACCCTTTACGGGGGGAGGAGAATGGTACTTC.